This T cell receptor (beta chain) was found in a study of cytomegalovirus exposure and HLA in healthy donors. Study observations and caveats: With later analysis, a missense DCLRE1C variant became linked to TCR beta V- and J-gene trimming.

In the case of this clone: Its antigen is currently unknown.

V was clipped by 5 bases and J by 5 bases, with 10 bases between them. The CDR3 has 12 amino acids. The germline gives CDR1 MDHEN, CDR2 SYDVKM. Primers: 60 Vbeta forward and 13 Jbeta reverse. Clones were read by immunoSEQ multiplex PCR, and TCRdb kept only the in-frame ones, dropping some. The table shows 150,000 to 200,000 clones, with 75% occurring only once. The TCR was taken from a female donor in good health and CMV-seronegative. The chain links TRBV28 to TRBJ2-7; no definite D call. The sample was PBMCs. The chain's CDR3 is CASSPPRDEQYF. CDR3 coding DNA: TGTGCCAGCAGTCCTCCCCGCGACGAGCAGTACTTC.